The following is a T cell receptor beta chain sequence with its context. No antigen is known for it. A read error is possible here, since a much larger clone lies one base away. This sample's RNA came from whole unsorted tissue. The library came from three nested PCR rounds adapted from ARM-PCR protocols. MiXCR, applied by TCRdb to the multiplex PCR reads, yields one record per CDR3 protein. Of around 210,000 distinct CDR3 sequences listed, 71% are singletons. This entry belongs to a study of tumor and adjacent non-tumor tissue in lung cancer. Background on the study: Each sample yielded a few million productive TCRbeta reads on average. Study-level results: Higher tumor TCR diversity was associated with shorter survival.

CDR1 and CDR2 (germline): LNHDA, SQIVND (reference sequence). This CDR3 spans 14 amino acids. V lost 5 bases and J lost 0, with 10 bases in between. The chain employs TRBV19 and TRBJ1-1; D gene uncertain. Sequenced: lung tumor tissue. This clonotype was obtained from a man aged 55 to 69 with non-small cell lung cancer. DNA of the CDR3: TGTGCCAGTAGTGCGCAGGCACTGAACACTGAAGCTTTCTTT. Protein product: CASSAQALNTEAFF. Variable domain in full (rest from reference TRBV19 and TRBJ1-1): DGGITQSPKYLFRKEGQNVTLSCEQNLNHDAMYWYRQDPGQGLRLIYYSQIVNDFQKGDIAEGYSVSREKKESFPLTVTSAQKNPTAFYLCASSAQALNTEAFFGQGTRLTVV.